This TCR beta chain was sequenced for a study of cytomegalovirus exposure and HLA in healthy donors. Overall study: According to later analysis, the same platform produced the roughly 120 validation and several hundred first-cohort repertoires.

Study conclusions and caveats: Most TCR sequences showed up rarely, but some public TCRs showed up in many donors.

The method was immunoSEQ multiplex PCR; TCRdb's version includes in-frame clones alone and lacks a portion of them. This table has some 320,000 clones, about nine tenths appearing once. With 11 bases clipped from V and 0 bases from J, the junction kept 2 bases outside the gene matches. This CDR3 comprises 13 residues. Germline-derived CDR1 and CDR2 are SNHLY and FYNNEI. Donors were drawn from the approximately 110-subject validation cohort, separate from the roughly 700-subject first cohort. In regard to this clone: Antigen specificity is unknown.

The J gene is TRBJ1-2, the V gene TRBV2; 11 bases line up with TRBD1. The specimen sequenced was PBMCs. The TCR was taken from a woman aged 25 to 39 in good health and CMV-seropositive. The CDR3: CAGGQGANYGYTF. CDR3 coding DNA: TGTGCCGGGGGACAGGGGGCTAACTATGGCTACACCTTC.